A selection of T cell receptor beta chains follows, all from one sample in a study of blood T cell repertoires in COVID-19. Generated by immunoSEQ multiplex PCR, the TCRdb table keeps only in-frame clones and is missing some. The data show approximately 260,000 clones, over 80% seen once. Specimen: peripheral blood. These receptors were obtained from a woman in her 70s with COVID-19, enrolled during active disease. CDR3s include the opening cysteine and the closing phenylalanine or tryptophan. D genes are given only for firm matches. Some rows mark clone size as missing; the rest say once, few, many or name a class of expanded clone.

size,J,V,D,DNA,CDR3
.,TRBJ1-2,TRBV7-9,TRBD1,TGTGCCAGCAGCTTAGAGTGGGACAGTCTCTATGGCTACACCTTC,CASSLEWDSLYGYTF
.,TRBJ2-7,TRBV6-6,TRBD1,TGTGCCAGCAGGACCTTGACAGGGGGACCCTACGAGCAGTACTTC,CASRTLTGGPYEQYF
.,TRBJ1-1,TRBV7-8,TRBD1,TGTGCCAGCAGCCGAGTAGGGCAGGGGGCCTCTGAAGCTTTCTTT,CASSRVGQGASEAFF
.,TRBJ2-1,TRBV9,.,TGTGCCAGCAGCCTCATATCGGCCTACAATGAGCAGTTCTTC,CASSLISAYNEQFF
few,TRBJ1-4,TRBV7-3,.,TGTGCCAGCAGCCGGGGGGGTGGCACTAATGAAAAACTGTTTTTT,CASSRGGGTNEKLFF
once,TRBJ1-1,TRBV7-8,TRBD1,TGTGCCAGCAGCTTACTGGCAGGGGGGAACACTGAAGCTTTCTTT,CASSLLAGGNTEAFF
.,TRBJ2-5,TRBV7-3,TRBD2,TGTGCCAGCAGCTTAACTAGCGGGGAGGGAGAGACCCAGTACTTC,CASSLTSGEGETQYF
.,TRBJ1-2,TRBV5-1,.,TGCGCCAGCAGCTTGGAACAGGGTATGAACTATGGCTACACCTTC,CASSLEQGMNYGYTF
.,TRBJ2-7,TRBV3-1/TRBV3-2,TRBD1,TGTGCCAGCAGCGATGGGACAGCATACGAGCAGTACTTC,CASSDGTAYEQYF
.,TRBJ2-2,TRBV5-1,TRBD1,TGCGCCAGCAGATCTGCCCGGGACAGGGGGCTTACCGGGGAGCTGTTTTTT,CASRSARDRGLTGELFF
.,TRBJ1-2,TRBV3-1/TRBV3-2,TRBD1,TGTGCCAGCAGCCATTCGGACAGGGGAAACAAGAACTTC,CASSHSDRGNKNF
.,TRBJ2-3,TRBV30,TRBD1,TGTGCCTGGAGTGCAAAGGGAAATAGACAGGGGGTGTCCACAGATACGCAGTATTTT,CAWSAKGNRQGVSTDTQYF
few,TRBJ1-4,TRBV4-1,.,TGCGCCAGCAGCCAAGAGAGGAGGAATGAAAAACTGTTTTTT,CASSQERRNEKLFF
once,TRBJ1-5,TRBV19,TRBD1,TGTGCCAGCGACAGGGGCGGACAGCCCCAGCATTTT,CASDRGGQPQHF
few,TRBJ1-2,TRBV4-1,TRBD1,TGCGCCAGCAGCCAAACAGGGGGTGACTATGGCTACACCTTC,CASSQTGGDYGYTF
.,TRBJ1-1,TRBV7-9,.,TGTGCCAGCCAAACAATGAACACTGAAGCTTTCTTT,CASQTMNTEAFF
.,TRBJ1-2,TRBV3-1/TRBV3-2,.,TGTGCCAGCAGCCAAGATCGGGGGGGCTATGGCTACACCTTC,CASSQDRGGYGYTF
.,TRBJ1-2,TRBV11-2,.,TGTGCCAGCAGCTTAGACCGGGGAAGGGGCTACACCTTC,CASSLDRGRGYTF
.,TRBJ1-3,TRBV7-2,.,TGTGCCAGCAGCTTAGACACGGGCTCTGGAAACACCATATATTTT,CASSLDTGSGNTIYF
.,TRBJ2-1,TRBV6-5,.,TGTGCCAGCAGTTACGGGACAAGAGGGGGAGCCAATGAGCAGTTCTTC,CASSYGTRGGANEQFF
once,TRBJ1-1,TRBV7-2,TRBD1,TGTGCCAGCAGCTTAGACTTCGGGACAGCGAGAAACACTGAAGCTTTCTTT,CASSLDFGTARNTEAFF
.,TRBJ2-5,TRBV29-1,TRBD1,TGCAGCGTACAGGGGGACGGGGAGACCCAGTACTTC,CSVQGDGETQYF
.,TRBJ1-4,TRBV9,.,TGTGCCAGCAGCGAGGGGGGGTTGGATGAAAAACTGTTTTTT,CASSEGGLDEKLFF
.,TRBJ1-5,TRBV6-6,TRBD1,TGTGCCAGCAGCTTCCGACCCGACGACAGGGCCCAGCCCCAGCATTTT,CASSFRPDDRAQPQHF
once,TRBJ2-2,TRBV7-9,TRBD1,TGTGCCAGCAGCCGACAGGGAGACACCGGGGAGCTGTTTTTT,CASSRQGDTGELFF
.,TRBJ2-5,TRBV27,TRBD2,TGTGCCAGCAGCAAAGGGACTAGCGGGGGGGTAGGAGAGACCCAGTACTTC,CASSKGTSGGVGETQYF
.,TRBJ2-5,TRBV28,.,TGTGCCAGCAGTTTATCGGGGGACCCGCAAGAGACCCAGTACTTC,CASSLSGDPQETQYF
once,TRBJ1-2,TRBV2,TRBD1,TGTGCCAGCAGGGGACAGGGGGATTATGGCTACACCTTC,CASRGQGDYGYTF
.,TRBJ1-5,TRBV19,TRBD1,TGTGCCAGTAGTACCAAGGGACAGCTAAATCAGCCCCAGCATTTT,CASSTKGQLNQPQHF
.,TRBJ2-5,TRBV11-2,TRBD2,TGTGCCAGCTTCAGCGGGACTAGAGATCAAGAGACCCAGTACTTC,CASFSGTRDQETQYF
few,TRBJ2-1,TRBV4-1,TRBD2,TGCGCCAGCAGCCAATTACCCGGGACTAGGGACAATGAGCAGTTCTTC,CASSQLPGTRDNEQFF
.,TRBJ2-1,TRBV30,.,TGTGCCTGGAGTGGCGGCATTGAGCAGTTCTTC,CAWSGGIEQFF
few,TRBJ1-5,TRBV28,TRBD1,TGTGCCAGCAGGCCGCTCGGGACAGGGGCTCAGCCCCAGCATTTT,CASRPLGTGAQPQHF
.,TRBJ1-2,TRBV6-1,TRBD1,TGTGCCAGCAGTGAAGGCGGGACAGCCTATGGCTACACCTTC,CASSEGGTAYGYTF
.,TRBJ2-2,TRBV6-5,TRBD2,TGTGCCAGCCGCCGGACTAGCGGGTTAGCCGGGGAGCTGTTTTTT,CASRRTSGLAGELFF
.,TRBJ2-1,TRBV3-1/TRBV3-2,.,TGTGCCAGCAGCCAGCCTACTAGGAGCTCCTACAATGAGCAGTTCTTC,CASSQPTRSSYNEQFF
.,TRBJ1-2,TRBV28,.,TGTGCCAGCAGTATGAGGGCTGTGGGCTATGGCTACACCTTC,CASSMRAVGYGYTF
.,TRBJ2-3,TRBV10-3,.,TGTGCCACCCAGGGGGACTTTAGCACAGATACGCAGTATTTT,CATQGDFSTDTQYF
.,TRBJ1-5,TRBV19,.,TGTGCCAGTAGAGACAGGTCTATGAGTAAACCCCAGCATTTT,CASRDRSMSKPQHF
.,TRBJ1-5,TRBV30,.,TGTGCCTGGGACTCCAAAAATCAGCCCCAGCATTTT,CAWDSKNQPQHF
.,TRBJ2-7,TRBV12-3/TRBV12-4,.,TGTGCCAGCAGTTTTGGGAGCTCCTACGAGCAGTACTTC,CASSFGSSYEQYF
.,TRBJ1-1,TRBV6-2/TRBV6-3,.,TGTGCCAGCAGTTACGATTTAGGACACATCTCCGCAATGAGCACTGAAGCTTTCTTT,CASSYDLGHISAMSTEAFF
.,TRBJ2-1,TRBV19,TRBD2,TGTGCCAGTAAGCACTCCGGGACTAGTGACTACAATGAGCAGTTCTTC,CASKHSGTSDYNEQFF
.,TRBJ1-5,TRBV6-4,.,TGTGCCAGCAGTGCTCACAGGGATCAGCCCCAGCATTTT,CASSAHRDQPQHF
.,TRBJ1-1,TRBV19,.,TGTGCCAGTAAGTTGGATGCAGGCGACGCCCGAGCTTTCTTT,CASKLDAGDARAFF
.,TRBJ2-5,TRBV7-8,.,TGTGCCAGCAGCTTACCTCGCGGGCCTCGATCGGAGACCCAGTACTTC,CASSLPRGPRSETQYF
.,TRBJ2-2,TRBV5-5,TRBD1,TGTGCCAGCAGCTTGGAACGACAGGGGGGCCTCGCGAACACCGGGGAGCTGTTTTTT,CASSLERQGGLANTGELFF
few,TRBJ2-3,TRBV2,.,TGTGCCAGCAGTGTGAGGGTCACGGGCGCAGATACGCAGTATTTT,CASSVRVTGADTQYF
.,TRBJ2-7,TRBV5-4,TRBD2,TGTGCCAGCAGCGGAGCCACTAGCGGGAGGTTCACCTACGAGCAGTACTTC,CASSGATSGRFTYEQYF
.,TRBJ2-4,TRBV7-2,TRBD1,TGTGCCAGCAGCCTAGACAGGGGGCCGGACATTCAGTACTTC,CASSLDRGPDIQYF
.,TRBJ2-7,TRBV4-1,.,TGCGCCAGCAGCCAAGGGGGGCCTTCTTCATACGAGCAGTACTTC,CASSQGGPSSYEQYF
.,TRBJ2-2,TRBV6-1,.,TGTGCCAGCAGTGAATGGGGCGGACCGAACACCGGGGAGCTGTTTTTT,CASSEWGGPNTGELFF
.,TRBJ2-1,TRBV4-2,TRBD2,TGTGCCAGCAGCCAAGGCCCTGGGGGGGAGAGCTCCTACAATGAGCAGTTCTTC,CASSQGPGGESSYNEQFF
.,TRBJ1-6,TRBV10-3,.,TGTGCCATCAGTGGGGAGGGAACACCCCTCCACTTT,CAISGEGTPLHF
.,TRBJ1-1,TRBV5-4,.,TGTGCCAGCAGCACCCCGGGGGGGCGCTGGACTGAAGCTTTCTTT,CASSTPGGRWTEAFF
once,TRBJ1-4,TRBV28,.,TGTGCCAGCAGTTTATTCACAGCAACTAATGAAAAACTGTTTTTT,CASSLFTATNEKLFF